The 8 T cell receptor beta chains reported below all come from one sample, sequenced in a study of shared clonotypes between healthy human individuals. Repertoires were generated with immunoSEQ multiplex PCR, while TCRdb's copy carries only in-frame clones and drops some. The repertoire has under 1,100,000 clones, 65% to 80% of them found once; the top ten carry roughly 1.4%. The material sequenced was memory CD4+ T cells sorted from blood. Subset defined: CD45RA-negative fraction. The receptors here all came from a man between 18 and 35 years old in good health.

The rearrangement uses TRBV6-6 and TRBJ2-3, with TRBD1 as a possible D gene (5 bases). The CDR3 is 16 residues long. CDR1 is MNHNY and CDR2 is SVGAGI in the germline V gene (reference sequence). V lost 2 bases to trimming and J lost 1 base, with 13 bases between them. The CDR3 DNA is TGTGCCAGCAGTTACCCCCTGGGCAGGGGCACAGATACGCAGTATTTT. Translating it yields CASSYPLGRGTDTQYF.

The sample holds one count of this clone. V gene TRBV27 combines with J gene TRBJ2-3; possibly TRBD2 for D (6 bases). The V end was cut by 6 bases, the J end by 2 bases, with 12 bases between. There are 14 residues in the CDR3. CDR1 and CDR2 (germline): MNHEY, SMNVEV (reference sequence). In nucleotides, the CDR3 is TGTGCCAGCAGCCTGAGGGGACTCACAGATACGCAGTATTTT. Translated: CASSLRGLTDTQYF.

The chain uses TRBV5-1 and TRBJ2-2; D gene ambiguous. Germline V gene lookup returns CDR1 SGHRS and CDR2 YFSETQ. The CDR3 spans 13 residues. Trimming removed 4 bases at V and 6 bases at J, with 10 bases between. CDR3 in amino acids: CASSPADAGELFF. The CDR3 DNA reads TGCGCCAGCAGCCCGGCGGACGCCGGGGAGCTGTTTTTT.

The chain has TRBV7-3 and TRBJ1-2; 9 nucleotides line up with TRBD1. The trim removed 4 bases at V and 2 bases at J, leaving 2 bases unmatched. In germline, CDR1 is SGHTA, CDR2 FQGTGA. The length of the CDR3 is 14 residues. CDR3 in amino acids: CASSSTGGNYGYTF. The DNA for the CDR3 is TGTGCCAGCAGCTCGACAGGGGGGAACTATGGCTACACCTTC. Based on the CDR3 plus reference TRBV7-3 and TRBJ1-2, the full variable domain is GAGVSQTPSNKVTEKGKYVELRCDPISGHTALYWYRQSLGQGPEFLIYFQGTGAADDSGLPNDRFFAVRPEGSVSTLKIQRTERGDSAVYLCASSSTGGNYGYTFGSGTRLTVV.

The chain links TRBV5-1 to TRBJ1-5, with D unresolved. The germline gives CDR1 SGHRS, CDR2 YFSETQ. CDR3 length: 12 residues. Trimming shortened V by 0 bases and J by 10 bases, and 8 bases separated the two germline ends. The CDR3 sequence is CASSLDGSPQHF. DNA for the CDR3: TGCGCCAGCAGCTTGGACGGAAGCCCCCAGCATTTT.

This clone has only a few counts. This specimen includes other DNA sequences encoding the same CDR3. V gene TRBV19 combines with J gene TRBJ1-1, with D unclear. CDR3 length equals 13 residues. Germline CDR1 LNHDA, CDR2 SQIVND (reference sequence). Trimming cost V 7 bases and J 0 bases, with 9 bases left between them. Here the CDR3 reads CASTESLNTEAFF. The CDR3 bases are TGTGCCAGTACTGAAAGTTTGAACACTGAAGCTTTCTTT. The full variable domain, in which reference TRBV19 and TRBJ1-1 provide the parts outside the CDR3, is DGGITQSPKYLFRKEGQNVTLSCEQNLNHDAMYWYRQDPGQGLRLIYYSQIVNDFQKGDIAEGYSVSREKKESFPLTVTSAQKNPTAFYLCASTESLNTEAFFGQGTRLTVV.

The CDR3 loop is CASSQLTSADTQYF. The CDR3 DNA reads TGCGCCAGCAGCCAACTGACTAGCGCAGATACGCAGTATTTT. The chain links TRBV4-1 to TRBJ2-3, with 8 bases fitting TRBD2. V lost 2 bases to trimming and J lost 4 bases; unmatched junction nucleotides: 2. CDR1 is MGHRA, CDR2 YSYEKL, per germline. There are 14 residues in the CDR3.

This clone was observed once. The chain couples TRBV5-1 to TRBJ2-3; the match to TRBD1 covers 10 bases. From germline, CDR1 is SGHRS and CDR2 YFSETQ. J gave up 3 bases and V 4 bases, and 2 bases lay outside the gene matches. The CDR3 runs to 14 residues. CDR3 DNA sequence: TGCGCCAGCAGCGACAGGGGGCGTACAGATACGCAGTATTTT. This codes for CASSDRGRTDTQYF.